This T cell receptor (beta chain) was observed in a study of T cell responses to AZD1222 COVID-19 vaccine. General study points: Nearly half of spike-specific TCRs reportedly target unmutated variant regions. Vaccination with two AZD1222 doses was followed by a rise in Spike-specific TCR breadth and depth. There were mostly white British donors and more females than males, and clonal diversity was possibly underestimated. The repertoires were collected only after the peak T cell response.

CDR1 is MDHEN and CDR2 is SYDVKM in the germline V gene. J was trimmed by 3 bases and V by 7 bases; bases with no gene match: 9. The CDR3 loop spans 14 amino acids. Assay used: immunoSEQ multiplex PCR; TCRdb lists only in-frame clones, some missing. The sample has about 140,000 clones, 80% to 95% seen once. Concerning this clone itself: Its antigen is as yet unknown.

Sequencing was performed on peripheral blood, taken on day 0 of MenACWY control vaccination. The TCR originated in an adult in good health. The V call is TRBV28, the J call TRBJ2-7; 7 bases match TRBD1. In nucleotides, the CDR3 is TGTGCCAGCACCCGACAGGGCCTCGGCTACGAGCAGTACTTC. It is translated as CASTRQGLGYEQYF. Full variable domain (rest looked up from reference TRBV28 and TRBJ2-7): DVKVTQSSRYLVKRTGEKVFLECVQDMDHENMFWYRQDPGLGLRLIYFSYDVKMKEKGDIPEGYSVSREKKERFSLILESASTNQTSMYLCASTRQGLGYEQYFGPGTRLTVT.